The rows below give T cell receptor beta chains drawn from one sample of a study of blood T cell repertoires in COVID-19. The table came from immunoSEQ multiplex PCR; TCRdb's copy has only in-frame clones and leaves some out. The table lists 210,000 or so clones, roughly 86% of them singletons. Sequencing was done on a sample of peripheral blood. These receptors were obtained from a woman in her forties or fifties with active or convalescent COVID-19. The CDR3 runs from the conserved cysteine through the conserved F or W. Fields, in order: V gene, J gene, D gene, clone size, CDR3 DNA, CDR3 protein. The D gene is left open where the match is weak. A clone size is listed for some rows: how often the clone was seen (once, few, many), or a class if it is expanded.

TRBV28,TRBJ1-4,.,.,TGTGCCAGCAGTTCCGGGACTGATTATGAAAAACTGTTTTTT,CASSSGTDYEKLFF
TRBV5-1,TRBJ2-3,TRBD2,.,TGCGCCAGCAGAGGGCCTAGCGGGAGTCCAGATACGCAGTATTTT,CASRGPSGSPDTQYF
TRBV28,TRBJ2-7,TRBD2,.,TGTGCCAGCAGTCCATCCCCAGCGCTGGGTAGCGGGGCCTACGAGCAGTACTTC,CASSPSPALGSGAYEQYF
TRBV6-6,TRBJ2-5,TRBD2,.,TGTGCCAGCAGTCGTAGTAGCGGGAGGCTCCAAGAGACCCAGTACTTC,CASSRSSGRLQETQYF
TRBV29-1,TRBJ1-2,TRBD1,.,TGCAGCGCCAGGGACAGGGAGCATGGCTACACCTTC,CSARDREHGYTF
TRBV5-4,TRBJ1-1,TRBD1,.,TGTGCCAGCAGCAAGGGACAGGGTACCACTGAAGCTTTCTTT,CASSKGQGTTEAFF
TRBV28,TRBJ2-4,TRBD1,.,TGTGCCAGCAGTCGTGGTGCCGGGACAGGGGGAAACATTCAGTACTTC,CASSRGAGTGGNIQYF
TRBV3-1/TRBV3-2,TRBJ2-1,TRBD2,.,TGTGCCAGCATCCATCGGCCGGATCCTACTAGCGGGGCCTTGTTCTACAATGAGCAGTTCTTC,CASIHRPDPTSGALFYNEQFF
TRBV7-8,TRBJ2-5,.,once,TGTGCCAGCAGCTTAGCTCTCACAGCACAAGAGACCCAGTACTTC,CASSLALTAQETQYF
TRBV7-3,TRBJ2-3,.,.,TGTGCCAGCAGCTTTAGCGGAGATACGCAGTATTTT,CASSFSGDTQYF
TRBV30,TRBJ1-1,.,.,TGTGCCTGGAGGAGGGTAATGAACACTGAAGCTTTCTTT,CAWRRVMNTEAFF
TRBV12-5,TRBJ2-3,.,.,TGTGCTTCCACCTGGGGAGCTGCTGGCACAGATACGCAGTATTTT,CASTWGAAGTDTQYF